This T cell receptor beta chain was captured in a study of identical twins. This clonotype was counted at least ten times. V lost 0 bases to trimming and J lost 8 bases; unmatched junction nucleotides: 2. From germline, CDR1 is SGHRS and CDR2 YFSETQ. CDR3 length equals 13 residues. A universal primer site was incorporated via template switching, and the cDNA contained unique molecular identifiers. From the 5' RACE reads, TCRdb called clonotypes with MiXCR, one entry per CDR3 protein. The sample records about 920,000 distinct CDR3 sequences, roughly 12% being singletons. A further study also used this sample, focusing on yellow fever vaccine responses in identical twins.

The sequencing input was PBMCs. This clonotype originated in a woman younger than 35 in good health. The chain has TRBV5-1 and TRBJ2-3; 8 bases align to TRBD2. The CDR3 loop reads CASSLAGRGTQYF. The CDR3 DNA reads TGCGCCAGCAGCTTGGCCGGGAGGGGTACGCAGTATTTT.